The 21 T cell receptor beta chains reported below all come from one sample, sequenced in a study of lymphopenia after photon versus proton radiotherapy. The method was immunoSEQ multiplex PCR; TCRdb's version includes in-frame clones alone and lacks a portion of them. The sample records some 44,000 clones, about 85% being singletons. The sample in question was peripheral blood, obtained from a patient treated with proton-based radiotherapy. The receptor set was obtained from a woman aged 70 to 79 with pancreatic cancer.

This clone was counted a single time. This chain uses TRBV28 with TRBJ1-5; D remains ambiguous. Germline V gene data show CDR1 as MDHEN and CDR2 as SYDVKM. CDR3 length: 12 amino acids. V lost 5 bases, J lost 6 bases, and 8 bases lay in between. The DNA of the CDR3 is TGTGCCAGCAGTGTAAATGGTCAGCCCCAGCATTTT. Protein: CASSVNGQPQHF.

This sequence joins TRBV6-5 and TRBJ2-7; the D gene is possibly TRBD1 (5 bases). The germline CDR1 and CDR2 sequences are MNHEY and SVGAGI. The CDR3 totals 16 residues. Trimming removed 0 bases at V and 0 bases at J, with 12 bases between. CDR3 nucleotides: TGTGCCAGCAGTTACTCGAAAAGGGGCGACTCCTACGAGCAGTACTTC. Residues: CASSYSKRGDSYEQYF.

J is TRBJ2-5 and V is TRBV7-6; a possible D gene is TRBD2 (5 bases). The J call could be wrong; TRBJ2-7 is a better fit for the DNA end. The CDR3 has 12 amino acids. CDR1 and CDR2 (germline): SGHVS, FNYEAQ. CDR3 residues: CASSRETYEQYF. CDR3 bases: TGTGCCAGCAGCCGGGAAACTTACGAGCAGTACTTC.

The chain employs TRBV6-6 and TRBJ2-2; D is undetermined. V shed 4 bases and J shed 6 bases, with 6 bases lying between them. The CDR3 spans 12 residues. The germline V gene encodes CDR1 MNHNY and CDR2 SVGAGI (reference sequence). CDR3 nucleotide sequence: TGTGCCAGCAGTTCCGCCTCCGGGGAGCTGTTTTTT. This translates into CASSSASGELFF.

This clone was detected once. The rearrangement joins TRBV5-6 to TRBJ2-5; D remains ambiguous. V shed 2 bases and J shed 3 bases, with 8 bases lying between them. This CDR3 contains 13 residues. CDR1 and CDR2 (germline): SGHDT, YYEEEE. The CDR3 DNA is TGTGCCAGCAGCTTTTGGGGAAAAGAGACCCAGTACTTC. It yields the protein CASSFWGKETQYF.

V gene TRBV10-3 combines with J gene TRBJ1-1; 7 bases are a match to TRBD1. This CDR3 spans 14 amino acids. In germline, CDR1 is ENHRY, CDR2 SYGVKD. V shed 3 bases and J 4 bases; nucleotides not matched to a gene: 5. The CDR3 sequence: CAISEGGRGTEAFF. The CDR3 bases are TGTGCCATCAGTGAAGGGGGCCGAGGCACTGAAGCTTTCTTT.

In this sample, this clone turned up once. CDR3 bases: TGCGCCAGCAGCTTGGGTCTAGTAGCCTACAATGAGCAGTTCTTC. As protein: CASSLGLVAYNEQFF. This chain joins TRBV5-1 and TRBJ2-1; D is undetermined. V lost 0 bases and J 2 bases, leaving 9 bases between the germline ends. The CDR3 extends over 15 amino acids. Germline V gene sequence: CDR1 SGHRS, CDR2 YFSETQ.

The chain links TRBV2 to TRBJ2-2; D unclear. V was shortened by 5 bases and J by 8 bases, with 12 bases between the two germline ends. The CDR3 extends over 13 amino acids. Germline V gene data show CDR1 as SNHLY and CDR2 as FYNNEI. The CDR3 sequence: CASSPGREGELFF. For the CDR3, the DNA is TGTGCCAGCAGTCCAGGACGAGAAGGGGAGCTGTTTTTT.

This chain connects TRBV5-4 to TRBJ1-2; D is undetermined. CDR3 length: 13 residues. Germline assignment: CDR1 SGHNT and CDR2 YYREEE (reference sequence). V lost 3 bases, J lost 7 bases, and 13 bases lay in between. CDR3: CASSSAGRAGYTF. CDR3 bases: TGTGCCAGCAGCTCGGCCGGAAGGGCTGGCTACACCTTC.

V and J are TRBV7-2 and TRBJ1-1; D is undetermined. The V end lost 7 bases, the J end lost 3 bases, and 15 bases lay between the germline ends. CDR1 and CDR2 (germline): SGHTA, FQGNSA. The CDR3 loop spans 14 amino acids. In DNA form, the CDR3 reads TGTGCCAGCACCGCCTACGGGCGCGACACTGAAGCTTTCTTT. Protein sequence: CASTAYGRDTEAFF. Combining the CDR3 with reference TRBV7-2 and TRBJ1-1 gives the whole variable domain GAGVSQSPSNKVTEKGKDVELRCDPISGHTALYWYRQSLGQGLEFLIYFQGNSAPDKSGLPSDRFSAERTGGSVSTLTIQRTQQEDSAVYLCASTAYGRDTEAFFGQGTRLTVV.

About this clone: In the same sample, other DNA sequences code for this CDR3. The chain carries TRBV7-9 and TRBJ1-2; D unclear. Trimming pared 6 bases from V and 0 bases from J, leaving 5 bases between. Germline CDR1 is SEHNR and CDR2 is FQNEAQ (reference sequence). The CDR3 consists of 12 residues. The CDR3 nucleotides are TGTGCCAGCAGTCCAACTAACTATGGCTACACCTTC. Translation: CASSPTNYGYTF.

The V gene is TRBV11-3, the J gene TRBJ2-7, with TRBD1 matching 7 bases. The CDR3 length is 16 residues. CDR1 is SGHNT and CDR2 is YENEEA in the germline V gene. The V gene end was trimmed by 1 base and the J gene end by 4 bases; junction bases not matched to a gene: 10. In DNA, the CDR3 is TGTGCCAGCAGCTTAGTCGACACAGGGGATCGGTACGAGCAGTACTTC. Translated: CASSLVDTGDRYEQYF.

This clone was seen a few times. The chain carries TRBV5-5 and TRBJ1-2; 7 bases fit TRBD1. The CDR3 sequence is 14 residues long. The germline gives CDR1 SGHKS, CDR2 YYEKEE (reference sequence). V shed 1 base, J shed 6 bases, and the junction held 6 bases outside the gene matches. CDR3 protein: CASSLYRQGDGYTF. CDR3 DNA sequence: TGTGCCAGCAGCTTGTATAGACAGGGTGATGGCTACACCTTC.

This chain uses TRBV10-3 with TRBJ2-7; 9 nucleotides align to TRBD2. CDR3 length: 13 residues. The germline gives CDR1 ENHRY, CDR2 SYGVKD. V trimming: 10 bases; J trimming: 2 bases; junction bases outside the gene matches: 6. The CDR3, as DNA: TGTGCCACCTCTAGCGGGGCCCCCTACGAGCAGTACTTC. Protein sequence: CATSSGAPYEQYF.

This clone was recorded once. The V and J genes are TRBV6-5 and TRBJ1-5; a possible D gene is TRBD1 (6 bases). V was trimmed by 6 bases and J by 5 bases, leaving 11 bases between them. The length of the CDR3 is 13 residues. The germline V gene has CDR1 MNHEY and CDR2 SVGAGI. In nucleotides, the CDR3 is TGTGCCAGCAGCCGGGACACCGATCAGCCCCAGCATTTT. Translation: CASSRDTDQPQHF.

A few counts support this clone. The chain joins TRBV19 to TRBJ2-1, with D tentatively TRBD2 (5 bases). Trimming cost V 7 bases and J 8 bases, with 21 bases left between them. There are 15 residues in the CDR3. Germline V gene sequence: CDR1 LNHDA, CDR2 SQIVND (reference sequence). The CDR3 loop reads CASTRRAESLDEQFF. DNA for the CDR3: TGTGCCAGTACTCGGCGGGCGGAATCACTCGATGAGCAGTTCTTC.

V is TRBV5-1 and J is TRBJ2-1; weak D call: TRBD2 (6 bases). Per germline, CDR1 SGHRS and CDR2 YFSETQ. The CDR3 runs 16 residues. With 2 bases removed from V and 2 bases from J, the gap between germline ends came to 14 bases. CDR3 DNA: TGCGCCAGCAGCTTCTTGCGGGAACTCACCTACAATGAGCAGTTCTTC. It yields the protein CASSFLRELTYNEQFF.

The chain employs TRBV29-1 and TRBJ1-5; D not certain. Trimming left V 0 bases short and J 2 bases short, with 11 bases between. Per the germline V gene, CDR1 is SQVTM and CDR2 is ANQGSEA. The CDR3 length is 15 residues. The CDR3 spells CSVEEDGIGNQPQHF. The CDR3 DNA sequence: TGCAGCGTTGAAGAGGATGGGATAGGCAATCAGCCCCAGCATTTT.

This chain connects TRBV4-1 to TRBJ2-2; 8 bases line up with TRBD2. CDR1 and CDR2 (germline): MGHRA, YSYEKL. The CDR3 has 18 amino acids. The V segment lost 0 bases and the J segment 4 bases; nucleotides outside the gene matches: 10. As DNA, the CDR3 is TGCGCCAGCAGCCAAGAATTAAGCCAGCGGGAGATCACCGGGGAGCTGTTTTTT. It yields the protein CASSQELSQREITGELFF.

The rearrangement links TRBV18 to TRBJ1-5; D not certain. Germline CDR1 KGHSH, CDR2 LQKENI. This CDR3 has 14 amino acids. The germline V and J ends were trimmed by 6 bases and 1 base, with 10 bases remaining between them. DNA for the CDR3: TGTGCCAGCTCGCCGGACGGGAGCAATCAGCCCCAGCATTTT. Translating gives CASSPDGSNQPQHF.

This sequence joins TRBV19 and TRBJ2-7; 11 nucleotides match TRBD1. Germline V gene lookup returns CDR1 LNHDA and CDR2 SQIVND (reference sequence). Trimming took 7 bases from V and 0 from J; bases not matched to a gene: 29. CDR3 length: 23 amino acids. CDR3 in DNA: TGTGCCAGTACCTTCGTCTACCGCCGGACAGGGGGCGCTTACAACCGGCGCTCCTACGAGCAGTACTTC. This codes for CASTFVYRRTGGAYNRRSYEQYF.